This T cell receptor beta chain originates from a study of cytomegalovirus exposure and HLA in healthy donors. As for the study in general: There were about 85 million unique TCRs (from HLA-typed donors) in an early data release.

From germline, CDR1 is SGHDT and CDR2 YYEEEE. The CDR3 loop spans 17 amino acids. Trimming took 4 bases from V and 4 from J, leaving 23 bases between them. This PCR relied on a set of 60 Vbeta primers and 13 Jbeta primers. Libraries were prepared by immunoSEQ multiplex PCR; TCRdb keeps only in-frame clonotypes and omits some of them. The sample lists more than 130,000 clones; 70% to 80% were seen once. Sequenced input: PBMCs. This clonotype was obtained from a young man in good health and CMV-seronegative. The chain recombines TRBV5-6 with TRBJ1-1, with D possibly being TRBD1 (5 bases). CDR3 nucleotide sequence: TGTGCCAGCAGCGCAGGAGCAGGGTGGGGTTTGGGCACTGAAGCTTTCTTT. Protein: CASSAGAGWGLGTEAFF.